This TCR beta chain was identified in a study of T-cell reconstitution after alpha-beta-depleted transplantation in children. Broader study findings: Approximately two months post-transplant, alpha-beta T cells reportedly originated from several hundred expanded graft clones. The origin of high day-60 TCRbeta diversity in some patients lay in surviving recipient T cells and thymic progenitors. From newly produced T cells came most of the T-cell counts and diversity one year after transplant.

This CDR3 is 14 amino acids long. Trimming removed 6 bases from V and 4 bases from J; junction bases left unmatched: 7. CDR1 is MNHNS, CDR2 SASEGT, per germline. Unique molecular identifiers were incorporated into the prepared TCRbeta library. Each CDR3 protein gets one entry after TCRdb re-called the PCR reads with MiXCR. The sample yields around 450,000 distinct CDR3 sequences, 43% seen once. In the case of this clonotype: What it binds is unknown.

This clonotype originated in a girl aged 2-10 years with aplastic anemia, due to receive a stem cell transplant. The chain employs TRBV6-1 and TRBJ2-3; TRBD1 matches at 7 bases. The sample in question was PBMCs, obtained before TCRalphabeta/CD19-depleted stem cell transplant. As DNA, the CDR3 is TGTGCCAGCAGGACAGGACAGGTGGCAGATACGCAGTATTTT. Protein: CASRTGQVADTQYF.